The present T cell receptor beta chain was sequenced within a study of technical replicates of blood from a few donors. Using immunoSEQ multiplex PCR, the repertoire was profiled, and TCRdb retains in-frame clones only, with some absent. The sample has about 74,000 clones; 70% to 90% are singletons. Trimming stripped 7 bases from V and 0 bases from J, with 12 bases between. Germline CDR1 reads LNHDA; CDR2 reads SQIVND (reference sequence). The CDR3 has 14 amino acids. This sequence originates from a human donor in good health. Some clones in this sample may be carry-over from other donors' samples. The sample taken for sequencing was PBMCs. The chain employs TRBV19 and TRBJ1-1; tentative D call: TRBD1 (6 bases). The CDR3 loop reads CASTTGQMNTEAFF. The CDR3 DNA sequence: TGTGCCAGTACCACGGGACAAATGAACACTGAAGCTTTCTTT. Using reference TRBV19 and TRBJ1-1 for the parts outside the CDR3, the full variable domain is DGGITQSPKYLFRKEGQNVTLSCEQNLNHDAMYWYRQDPGQGLRLIYYSQIVNDFQKGDIAEGYSVSREKKESFPLTVTSAQKNPTAFYLCASTTGQMNTEAFFGQGTRLTVV.